A single T cell receptor beta chain is shown here with its context. Its specificity is not known. Germline V gene data show CDR1 as MNHNY and CDR2 as SVGAGI (reference sequence). The ends were cut back, 5 bases at V and 0 bases at J, with 14 bases in the middle. The length of the CDR3 is 16 residues. Described time point: blood 2 weeks post-SBRT. Treatment reported: 15 Gy SBRT to primary tumor, nephrectomy 4 weeks later. These data belong to a study of radiation and T cells in renal cell carcinoma. Whole-study results and caveats: Baseline intratumoral clonotype presence is unknown without pretreatment biopsies. From baseline, blood top tumor clonotypes peaked at 2 weeks post-radiation.

Profiled with immunoSEQ multiplex PCR; TCRdb holds only in-frame clones, not every one. The sample comprises around 130,000 clones, more than 75% of which are singletons, and 5.8% rests with the top ten. The receptor comes from a woman in her 70s with renal cell carcinoma. The sample was blood, taken from a patient whose treatment included radiotherapy and nephrectomy. The rearrangement joins TRBV6-6 to TRBJ2-1, with TRBD1 as a possible D gene (6 bases). In DNA form, the CDR3 reads TGTGCCAGCAGTACCCCCCGAGGGGGCTCCTACAATGAGCAGTTCTTC. Translated: CASSTPRGGSYNEQFF.